Below are 21 T cell receptor beta chains sequenced from a single sample in a study of regulatory T cells in long-lasting Graves disease. The time point was: persistent/refractory GD, antithyroid drugs over 5 years with positive TRAb. Making the TCR library involved RNA that had been extracted from PBMCs. Through Arm-PCR of CDR3 regions and iRepertoire HTBI primers, TCR beta libraries were built. TCRdb reprocessed the multiplex PCR reads via MiXCR and lists one record per CDR3 protein. The data contain about 430,000 distinct CDR3 sequences, 20% to 25% of them singletons. The starting material was peripheral blood mononuclear cells (PBMCs), obtained when the disease was refractory, from a patient treated with antithyroid drugs. The receptor set was obtained from a female donor with Graves disease.

This clonotype was observed a few times. The chain uses TRBV30 and TRBJ2-2; D unresolved. Germline CDR1 GTSNPN, CDR2 SVGIG (reference sequence). CDR3 length: 13 residues. Trimming stripped 5 bases from V and 2 bases from J, with 9 bases between. The CDR3 sequence is CAWGVHNTGELFF. CDR3 nucleotide sequence: TGTGCCTGGGGGGTCCATAACACCGGGGAGCTGTTTTTT.

This clonotype was picked up many times. J is TRBJ2-5 and V is TRBV27; D may be TRBD2 (5 bases). V was trimmed by 6 bases and J by 4 bases, leaving 9 bases between them. Germline CDR1 and CDR2: MNHEY and SMNVEV (reference sequence). The CDR3 has 12 amino acids. This chain's CDR3 is CASSPEGETQYF. CDR3 DNA: TGTGCCAGCAGCCCCGAGGGAGAGACCCAGTACTTC.

The gene calls are TRBV10-2 and TRBJ2-3; TRBD2 matches 13 bases. Unmatched junction bases numbered 5, after V lost 3 bases and J lost 2 bases. Germline V gives CDR1 WSHSY, CDR2 SAAADI. The CDR3 spans 17 residues. CDR3 protein: CASSDPGLAGYTDTQYF. CDR3 DNA sequence: TGCGCCAGCAGTGACCCGGGACTAGCGGGATACACAGATACGCAGTATTTT.

This clonotype was observed at least ten times. The rearrangement uses TRBV10-3 and TRBJ2-5; D might be TRBD2 (6 bases). The V end was cut by 9 bases, the J end by 2 bases, with 19 bases between. Per germline, CDR1 ENHRY and CDR2 SYGVKD. The CDR3 covers 15 residues. The CDR3 DNA is TGTGCCATGGCTCGGGGGTCAGAGTCGCAAGAGACCCAGTACTTC. This sequence encodes CAMARGSESQETQYF.

The rearrangement links TRBV3-1 to TRBJ2-1; D is ambiguous. Trimming took off 6 bases at V and 10 bases at J, with 13 bases between the two ends. Germline V gives CDR1 LGHDT, CDR2 YNNKEL (reference sequence). This CDR3 has 12 residues. CDR3 sequence: CASSQALGEQFF. DNA for the CDR3: TGTGCCAGCAGTCAGGCGCTGGGGGAGCAGTTCTTC.

This clonotype showed up many times. V usage is TRBV12-3 or TRBV12-4 and J usage is TRBJ2-5, with D perhaps matching TRBD1 or TRBD2 (5 bases each). Trimming pared 3 bases from V and 1 base from J, leaving 9 bases between. The CDR3 spans 14 residues. The CDR3 coding sequence is TGTGCCAGCAGTTTGGGGACCCTCCAAGAGACCCAGTACTTC. Encoded protein: CASSLGTLQETQYF.

There are many counts of this clonotype. The chain recombines TRBV30 with TRBJ1-1; D unclear. Trimming shortened V by 0 bases and J by 4 bases, and 12 bases separated the two germline ends. The CDR3 has 14 residues. From germline, CDR1 is GTSNPN and CDR2 SVGIG (reference sequence). CDR3 bases: TGTGCCTGGAGTGTACATGGATTAACCACTGAAGCTTTCTTT. This gives the protein CAWSVHGLTTEAFF. Variable domain in full (rest from reference TRBV30 and TRBJ1-1): SQTIHQWPATLVQPVGSPLSLECTVEGTSNPNLYWYRQAAGRGLQLLFYSVGIGQISSEVPQNLSASRPQDRQFILSSKKLLLSDSGFYLCAWSVHGLTTEAFFGQGTRLTVV.

With respect to this clonotype: This sequence may be a read error, since a much larger clone differs from it by one base. J is TRBJ1-2 and V is TRBV7-9; D is undetermined. Germline V gene data show CDR1 as SEHNR and CDR2 as FQNEAQ (reference sequence). This CDR3 is built from 14 residues. The DNA for the CDR3 is TGTGCCAGCAGCCAAGGAGCCGGGGTGCATGGCCACACCTTC. Its translation: CASSQGAGVHGHTF. Full variable domain (rest looked up from reference TRBV7-9 and TRBJ1-2): DTGVSQNPRHKITKRGQNVTFRCDPISEHNRLYWYRQTLGQGPEFLTYFQNEAQLEKSRLLSDRFSAERPKGSFSTLEIQRTEQGDSAMYLCASSQGAGVHGHTFGSGTRLTVV.

This clonotype was seen many times. The chain employs TRBV28 and TRBJ2-7, with D possibly being TRBD2 (6 bases). This CDR3 has 14 amino acids. Trimming took off 10 bases at V and 4 bases at J, with 20 bases between the two ends. CDR1 is MDHEN, CDR2 SYDVKM, per germline. The CDR3 protein is CATINGGVRYEQYF. Written as DNA, the CDR3 is TGTGCCACCATAAATGGCGGGGTGAGGTACGAGCAGTACTTC.

The rearrangement links TRBV2 to TRBJ2-1, with 11 bases fitting TRBD2. The V gene's germline CDR1 is SNHLY and CDR2 FYNNEI. The CDR3 is 16 residues long. Losses at the gene ends were 6 bases for V and 7 bases for J; bases not matched to a gene: 11. The CDR3 DNA reads TGTGCCAGCAGAACATCACTAGCGGGAGTGGGGAATGAGCAGTTCTTC. Protein sequence: CASRTSLAGVGNEQFF.

This clonotype has a count of ten or more. The CDR3 here is CSARDLLSSYEQYF. DNA of the CDR3: TGCAGTGCTAGAGATCTGCTCAGCTCCTACGAGCAGTACTTC. The chain recombines TRBV20-1 with TRBJ2-7; no definite D call. The CDR3 has 14 residues. Germline lookup yields CDR1 DFQATT and CDR2 SNEGSKA (reference sequence). The V and J ends lost 0 bases and 0 bases respectively, with 9 bases between them.

The chain recombines TRBV9 with TRBJ2-1, with TRBD2 matching 11 bases. The germline V gene encodes CDR1 SGDLS and CDR2 YYNGEE. CDR3 length equals 17 residues. The trim removed 0 bases at V and 7 bases at J, leaving 9 bases unmatched. In DNA form, the CDR3 reads TGTGCCAGCAGCGTAGCTACTAGCGGGAGATTGGTTAATGAGCAGTTCTTC. It yields the protein CASSVATSGRLVNEQFF. The entire variable domain, with the rest obtained from reference TRBV9 and TRBJ2-1, is as follows: DSGVTQTPKHLITATGQRVTLRCSPRSGDLSVYWYQQSLDQGLQFLIQYYNGEERAKGNILERFSAQQFPDLHSELNLSSLELGDSALYFCASSVATSGRLVNEQFFGPGTRLTVL.

The rearrangement joins TRBV4-1 to TRBJ2-1; D gene uncertain. The CDR3 length is 16 residues. CDR1 and CDR2 from the germline V gene are MGHRA and YSYEKL. With 0 bases removed from V and 6 bases from J, the gap between germline ends came to 15 bases. The CDR3 spells CASSQEWTIGTNEQFF. CDR3 nucleotide sequence: TGCGCCAGCAGCCAAGAATGGACCATAGGAACCAATGAGCAGTTCTTC.

This clonotype has a handful of counts. The chain uses TRBV28 and TRBJ2-7; D might be TRBD1 or TRBD2, each matching 5 bases. V lost 7 bases and J 1 base, leaving 17 bases between the germline ends. The CDR3 is 15 residues long. Per germline, CDR1 MDHEN and CDR2 SYDVKM. In DNA form, the CDR3 reads TGTGCCAGCATCCCCAGGGACGGCCTATCCTACGAGCAGTACTTC. Translating it yields CASIPRDGLSYEQYF.

This clonotype was recorded a few times. The gene calls are TRBV28 and TRBJ1-1; 7 nucleotides align to TRBD1. Unmatched junction bases numbered 7, after V lost 5 bases and J lost 1 base. Germline V gene lookup returns CDR1 MDHEN and CDR2 SYDVKM. The CDR3 consists of 15 residues. CDR3 amino acids: CASSLPGTANTEAFF. CDR3 DNA: TGTGCCAGCAGTCTACCCGGGACAGCGAACACTGAAGCTTTCTTT.

The chain joins TRBV9 to TRBJ2-2; the match to TRBD1 covers 7 bases. The germline gives CDR1 SGDLS, CDR2 YYNGEE. The V and J ends lost 3 bases and 5 bases, in that order; junction bases with no gene match: 10. The CDR3 is 16 residues long. In nucleotides, the CDR3 is TGTGCCAGCAGCGGGGGCGCAGGGGGTATTACCGGGGAGCTGTTTTTT. Translated: CASSGGAGGITGELFF.

This clonotype has at least ten counts. The rearrangement links TRBV2 to TRBJ1-1, with D tentatively TRBD1 (5 bases). The CDR3 extends over 14 amino acids. V was pared by 7 bases and J by 0 bases, with 12 bases between. Germline V gives CDR1 SNHLY, CDR2 FYNNEI. The DNA for the CDR3 is TGTGCCAGCATTACTGACAGCATGAACACTGAAGCTTTCTTT. Translated, it gives CASITDSMNTEAFF.

This clonotype has a count of ten or more. In DNA form, the CDR3 reads TGTGCCAGCAGTGAACAGGGGGAGACCCAGTACTTC. Translation gives CASSEQGETQYF. This chain uses TRBV2 with TRBJ2-5; maybe TRBD1 (6 bases). CDR3 size: 12 residues. Trimming left V 2 bases short and J 5 bases short, with 6 bases between. From germline, CDR1 is SNHLY and CDR2 FYNNEI.

In this sample, this clonotype turned up many times. The rearrangement uses TRBV2 and TRBJ2-5, with 7 bases fitting TRBD2. The CDR3 runs to 14 residues. Trimming at V came to 4 bases and at J to 2 bases, leaving 4 bases not matched to a gene. Looked up from germline, CDR1 is SNHLY and CDR2 is FYNNEI. The CDR3 DNA reads as TGTGCCAGCAGTGTTATGCGGGAGCAAGAGACCCAGTACTTC. Amino acids: CASSVMREQETQYF. Supplemented by reference TRBV2 and TRBJ2-5, the full variable domain reads EPEVTQTPSHQVTQMGQEVILRCVPISNHLYFYWYRQILGQKVEFLVSFYNNEISEKSEIFDDQFSVERPDGSNFTLKIRSTKLEDSAMYFCASSVMREQETQYFGPGTRLLVL.

This clonotype has only one observation. The chain is built from TRBV29-1 and TRBJ1-2; TRBD1 aligns across 8 bases. CDR3 length equals 13 residues. Looked up from germline, CDR1 is SQVTM and CDR2 is ANQGSEA. Unmatched junction bases numbered 7, after V lost 7 bases and J lost 3 bases. The CDR3 here is CSAWTGPDYGYTF. The CDR3 DNA reads as TGCAGCGCTTGGACAGGGCCAGACTATGGCTACACCTTC.

The chain joins TRBV20-1 to TRBJ2-1, with D perhaps matching TRBD2 (6 bases). Germline CDR1 reads DFQATT; CDR2 reads SNEGSKA (reference sequence). Trimming took 3 bases from V and 3 from J, leaving 12 bases between them. This CDR3 region has 14 residues. The CDR3 protein is CSARPGLDYNEQFF. CDR3 nucleotide sequence: TGCAGTGCTAGGCCGGGACTTGACTACAATGAGCAGTTCTTC.